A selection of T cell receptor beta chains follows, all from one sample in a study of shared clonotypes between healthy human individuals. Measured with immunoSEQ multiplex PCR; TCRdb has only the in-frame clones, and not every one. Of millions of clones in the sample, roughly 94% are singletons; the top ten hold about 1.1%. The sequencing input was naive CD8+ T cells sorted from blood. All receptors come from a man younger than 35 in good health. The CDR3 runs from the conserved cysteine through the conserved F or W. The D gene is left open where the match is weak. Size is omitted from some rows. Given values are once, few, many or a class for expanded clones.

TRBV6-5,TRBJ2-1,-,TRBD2,CASSYGREGPDEQFF,TGTGCCAGCAGTTACGGGCGGGAGGGCCCAGATGAGCAGTTCTTC
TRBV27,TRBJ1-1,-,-,CASSLASGMYTEAFF,TGTGCCAGCAGTTTGGCATCAGGGATGTACACTGAAGCTTTCTTT
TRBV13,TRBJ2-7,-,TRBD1,CASSRQGSYEQYF,TGTGCCAGCAGCAGACAGGGTTCCTACGAGCAGTACTTC
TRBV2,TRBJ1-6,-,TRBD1,CASTGQGSPLHF,TGTGCCAGCACGGGACAGGGGTCACCCCTCCACTTT
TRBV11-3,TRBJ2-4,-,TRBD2,CASRGRPGGETNIQYF,TGTGCCAGCAGGGGACGTCCCGGGGGGGAGACGAACATTCAGTACTTC
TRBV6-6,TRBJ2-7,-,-,CASSYTPDYYEQYF,TGTGCCAGCAGTTACACGCCAGACTACTACGAGCAGTACTTC
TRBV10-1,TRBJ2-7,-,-,CASSESGSTYEQYF,TGCGCCAGCAGTGAGTCAGGTTCGACCTACGAGCAGTACTTC
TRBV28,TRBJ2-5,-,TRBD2,CASSFRPGGGAAQYF,TGTGCCAGCAGTTTTAGGCCTGGCGGGGGGGCGGCCCAGTACTTC
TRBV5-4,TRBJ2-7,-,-,CASSLSENGYEQYF,TGTGCCAGCAGCTTGTCCGAGAACGGCTACGAGCAGTACTTC
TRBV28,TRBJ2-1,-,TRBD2,CASSLGLAVNEQFF,TGTGCCAGCAGTTTAGGACTAGCGGTCAATGAGCAGTTCTTC
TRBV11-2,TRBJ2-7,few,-,CASSLGSSYEQYF,TGTGCCAGCAGCTTAGGGTCCTCCTACGAGCAGTACTTC
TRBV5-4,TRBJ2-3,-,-,CASSLELDTQYF,TGTGCCAGCAGCTTGGAACTAGATACGCAGTATTTT
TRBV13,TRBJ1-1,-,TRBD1,CASSPGQGTTEAFF,TGTGCCAGCAGCCCAGGACAGGGAACCACTGAAGCTTTCTTT
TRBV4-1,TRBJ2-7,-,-,CASSQEMEAGTGTYEQYF,TGCGCCAGCAGCCAAGAGATGGAAGCAGGGACTGGAACCTACGAGCAGTACTTC
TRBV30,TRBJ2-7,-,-,CAWSVGDTHTYEQYF,TGTGCCTGGAGTGTAGGGGACACCCATACCTACGAGCAGTACTTC
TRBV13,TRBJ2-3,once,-,CASSAITSTDTQYF,TGTGCCAGCAGCGCCATCACTAGCACAGATACGCAGTATTTT
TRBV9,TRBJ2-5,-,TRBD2,CASSDGTSGRLSGETQYF,TGTGCCAGCAGCGATGGGACTAGCGGTAGGCTTAGTGGAGAGACCCAGTACTTC
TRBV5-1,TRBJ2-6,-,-,CASSLDGYSGANVLTF,TGCGCCAGCAGCTTGGACGGGTACTCTGGGGCCAACGTCCTGACTTTC